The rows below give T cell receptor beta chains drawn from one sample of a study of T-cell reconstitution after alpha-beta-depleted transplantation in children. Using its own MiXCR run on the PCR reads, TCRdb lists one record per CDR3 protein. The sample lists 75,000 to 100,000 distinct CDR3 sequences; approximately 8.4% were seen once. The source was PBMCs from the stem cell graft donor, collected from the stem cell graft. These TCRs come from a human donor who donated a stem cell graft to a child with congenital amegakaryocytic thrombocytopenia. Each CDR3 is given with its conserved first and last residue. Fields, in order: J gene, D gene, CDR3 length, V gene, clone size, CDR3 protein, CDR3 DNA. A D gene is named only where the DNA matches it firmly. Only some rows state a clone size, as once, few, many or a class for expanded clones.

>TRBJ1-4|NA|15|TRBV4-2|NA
CASSQDRSTNEKLFF
TGTGCCAGCAGCCAAGATAGATCAACTAATGAAAAACTGTTTTTT
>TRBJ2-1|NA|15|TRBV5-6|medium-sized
CASSLGQYSYNEQFF
TGTGCCAGCAGCTTGGGCCAGTACTCCTACAATGAGCAGTTCTTC
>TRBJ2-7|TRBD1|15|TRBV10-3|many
CAISELDRGHYEQYF
TGTGCCATCAGTGAGTTGGACAGGGGGCACTACGAGCAGTACTTC
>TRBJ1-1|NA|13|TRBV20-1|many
CSARATGGRGAFF
TGCAGTGCTAGAGCTACAGGCGGAAGAGGTGCTTTCTTT
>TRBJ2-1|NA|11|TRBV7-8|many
CASSLRDQQFF
TGTGCCAGCAGCTTAAGGGACCAGCAGTTCTTC
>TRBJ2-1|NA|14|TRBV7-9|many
CASLDLSPYNEQFF
TGTGCCAGCCTGGACCTCTCTCCATACAATGAGCAGTTCTTC
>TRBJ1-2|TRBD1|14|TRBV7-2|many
CASSLTGENYGYTF
TGTGCCAGCAGCTTGACAGGGGAGAACTATGGCTACACCTTC
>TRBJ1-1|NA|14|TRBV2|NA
CASNEAGSDTEAFF
TGTGCCAGCAACGAGGCGGGGTCTGACACTGAAGCTTTCTTT
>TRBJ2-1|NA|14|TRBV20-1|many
CSANAGSSYNEQFF
TGCAGTGCTAACGCAGGGAGCTCCTACAATGAGCAGTTCTTC
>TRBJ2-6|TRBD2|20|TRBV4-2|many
CASSQVAGEVTNSGANVLTF
TGTGCCAGCAGCCAAGTAGCGGGGGAGGTTACGAACTCTGGGGCCAACGTCCTGACTTTC
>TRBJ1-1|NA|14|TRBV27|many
CASSLGQGMTEAFF
TGTGCCAGCAGTTTAGGGCAGGGGATGACTGAAGCTTTCTTT
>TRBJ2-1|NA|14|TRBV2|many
CASSPTRLGEEQFF
TGTGCCAGCAGTCCTACCCGGTTGGGTGAGGAGCAGTTCTTC
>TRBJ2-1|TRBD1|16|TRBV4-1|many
CASSRGPGQGIHEQFF
TGCGCCAGCAGCCGAGGCCCAGGACAGGGTATCCATGAGCAGTTCTTC